Described below is a single T cell receptor beta chain sequence and its context. Its target is not known. The entry originates in a study of cytomegalovirus exposure and HLA in healthy donors. General observations from the study: CMV serostatus was the sole immune exposure information available. Most TCR sequences were rare, but some public TCRs occurred in many donors. Most likely, a cluster of highly shared sequence variants arose as a sequencing artifact.

Researchers ran the PCR with 60 Vbeta and 13 Jbeta primers. Using immunoSEQ multiplex PCR, the repertoire was profiled, and TCRdb retains in-frame clones only, with some absent. This table has about 76,000 clones, 65% to 80% appearing once. Trimming pared 5 bases from V and 3 bases from J, leaving 14 bases between. There are 15 residues in the CDR3. CDR1 is MNHEY, CDR2 SVGAGI, per germline. Input material: PBMCs. This clonotype originated in a man younger than 45 in good health and CMV-seronegative. This chain joins TRBV6-5 and TRBJ1-3; possible D gene TRBD1, 6 bases. CDR3 region: CASSPGQSSGNTIYF. CDR3 bases: TGTGCCAGCAGTCCGGGACAAAGTAGTGGAAACACCATATATTTT.